What follows is one T cell receptor (beta chain) and its context. Antigen: not known. The same CDR3 arises from other DNA sequences in this sample as well. Germline V lookup: CDR1 GTSNPN, CDR2 SVGIG (reference sequence). Trimming shortened V by 0 bases and J by 6 bases, and 5 bases separated the two germline ends. The CDR3 is 12 amino acids. This entry comes from a study of shared clonotypes between healthy human individuals. Study-wide points: Relative to clonotypes present in all four donors, those not shared had lower generation probabilities.

The naive CD8 population came from CD45RO-negative cells selected for CCR7, without terminally differentiated effector memory CD45RA+ cells. Healthy adults negative for HIV, lacking recent acute infections or vaccinations, served as donors. Method: immunoSEQ multiplex PCR; TCRdb's copy keeps in-frame clones and lacks some. Here the sample spans 800,000 or so clones, around 96% being singletons. This chain connects TRBV30 to TRBJ2-2; D is perhaps TRBD2 (5 bases). The specimen was naive CD8+ T cells sorted from blood. The source is a young man in good health. The CDR3: CAWSVGAGELFF. CDR3 bases: TGTGCCTGGAGTGTCGGGGCCGGGGAGCTGTTTTTT. Looking up the rest from reference TRBV30 and TRBJ2-2 gives the full variable domain: SQTIHQWPATLVQPVGSPLSLECTVEGTSNPNLYWYRQAAGRGLQLLFYSVGIGQISSEVPQNLSASRPQDRQFILSSKKLLLSDSGFYLCAWSVGAGELFFGEGSRLTVL.